The present entry profiles one T cell receptor (beta chain) with its context. The specificity of this receptor is unknown. The record has no base qualities; no much larger clone is one base away. Sequences KGHDR (CDR1) and SFDVKD (CDR2) are obtained from the germline V gene. After removal of 5 bases from V and 5 bases from J, the junction retains 9 bases not matched to a gene. The CDR3 runs 16 residues from the cysteine to the phenylalanine. Only the CDR3 portion is preserved as DNA: 48 bases, with reading frame beginning at the first base. These data come from a study of blood T cell repertoires in COVID-19 (TCRdb year 2020). Describing the broader study: Samples from collaborators originated in the United States, Italy and Spain and spanned both the acute and convalescent phases of COVID-19. Where available, HLA class I and class II types were taken from metadata supplied by the sample provider and were not determined by assay-based typing. Sample metadata almost always included a de-identified subject ID, COVID-19 status, age in years and sex. Deeply sampled blood TCRbeta repertoires from subjects exposed to, actively infected with, or recovered from COVID-19 were included in the dataset. The repertoires were made available in a free public database intended to serve as a resource for research on the immune response to SARS-CoV-2. The material from the prospective study consisted of cDNA or gDNA derived from T cells, B-cell-depleted T cells, or PBMCs. Samples were obtained from the ongoing ImmuneRACE study (first 160 participants) and from about 1,300 subjects provided by 6 global collaborators.

Whole blood was collected in K2EDTA tubes by collaborating institutions according to the institutions' own protocols. For TCRbeta analysis, collaborators shipped samples as frozen whole blood, isolated PBMCs, or DNA extracted from either of those sample types. General findings and caveats noted by the study authors: How much clinical and demographic metadata was included differed by source and by participant, and the metadata was provided uncurated.

TCRbeta CDR3 regions were amplified from genomic DNA using the immunoSEQ Assay, a bias-controlled multiplex PCR. Regarding the original processing steps: Within the assay, amplification of reference gene primers was used to estimate how many nucleated cells each sample contained. To quantify the absolute abundance of each unique TCRbeta CDR3 rearrangement, sequence reads were collapsed and filtered. Productive Simpson clonality was computed per sample as the square root of Simpson's diversity index over productive rearrangements. What TCRdb holds here is the immuneACCESS table cut down to in-frame rearrangements. Part of the clones is not present; checked against another copy, under half of the missing clones reflect an unresolved V gene, and the others are unexplained. V and J calls plus clone size are reproduced from that table; the DNA served to infer D and trimming. The sample includes approximately 70,000 clones, with around 74% observed a single time. Jointly, the top ten make up 5% to 6% of the sample.

This TCR derives from a woman aged 80 or older with active or convalescent COVID-19. The chain joins TRBV24-1 to TRBJ2-1, with 9 junctional bases fitting TRBD1. Material: peripheral blood. DNA sequence: TGTGCCACCAGTGGGAATCGGGACAGGGACCACAATGAGCAGTTCTTC. Its product reads: CATSGNRDRDHNEQFF.